This T cell receptor (beta chain) was identified during a study of post-analysis software for immune sequencing data. Study-level information: Both relapsing-remitting and secondary progressive multiple sclerosis featured among the disease courses, as did progressive-relapsing multiple sclerosis.

This clonotype has a handful of counts. Antigen specificity is unknown. The study's findings and limits: About 5 TRBV segments (TRBV5-6, TRBV5-1 and TRBV20-1 among them) occurred more frequently in patients than in controls. Normalized Chao1 diversity in multiple sclerosis patients fell significantly below that of controls.

The TCR beta cDNA libraries carried unique molecular identifiers. MiXCR, applied by TCRdb to the PCR reads, yields one record per CDR3 protein. The sample has under 900,000 distinct CDR3 sequences, 53% seen once; the top ten hold roughly 4.4%. The CDR3 totals 17 residues. Looked up from germline, CDR1 is LGHDT and CDR2 is YNNKEL (reference sequence). V shed 1 base and J 5 bases; nucleotides not matched to a gene: 10. The source of this sequence is a girl aged 5 to 17 with multiple sclerosis. Sequencing was performed on blood. The chain combines TRBV3-1 with TRBJ1-5; TRBD1 matches at 8 bases. The CDR3 spells CASSQVIGQGFYQPQHF. In DNA form, the CDR3 reads TGTGCCAGCAGCCAAGTCATCGGACAGGGATTTTATCAGCCCCAGCATTTT.